The T cell receptor (beta chain) described here comes from a study of T-cell reconstitution after alpha-beta-depleted transplantation in children. This clonotype was detected many times. Using unique molecular identifiers, the investigators prepared the TCRbeta library. In TCRdb, the PCR reads were re-called with MiXCR into one record per CDR3 protein. This sample has roughly 300,000 distinct CDR3 sequences, with approximately 10% found just once. This receptor was obtained from a human donor who donated a stem cell graft to a child with acute lymphoblastic leukemia. The sample was PBMCs from the stem cell graft donor, taken from the stem cell graft.

The CDR3 region has the DNA TGTGCCAGCAGTTTGGTCAGCGTAAATCAGCCCCAGCATTTT. The encoded protein is CASSLVSVNQPQHF. The rearrangement joins TRBV27 to TRBJ1-5; no clear D gene. V was pared by 3 bases and J by 4 bases, with 10 bases between. Germline V lookup: CDR1 MNHEY, CDR2 SMNVEV (reference sequence). This CDR3 has 14 amino acids.